The rows below give T cell receptor beta chains drawn from one sample of a study of response to subunit inactivated influenza vaccine. A single record per CDR3 protein comes from TCRdb applying MiXCR to the RT-PCR reads. Seen here are under 800,000 distinct CDR3 sequences, over 11% observed once, and the top ten hold 6.5% to 8.5%. This material consisted of PBMCs from blood, taken less than 15 days before vaccination. These receptor sequences come from a man aged 45-60 years who received an inactivated influenza vaccine. Each CDR3 is given without its conserved first and last residue. The order of the fields is D gene, J gene, V gene, CDR3 protein. D genes are given only for firm matches.

. | TRBJ2-7 | TRBV20-1 | SATLARLYEQY
. | TRBJ2-7 | TRBV7-2 | ASSRAPLVEQY
. | TRBJ2-1 | TRBV6-5 | ASSYGGPHNEQF
. | TRBJ2-1 | TRBV19 | ASSPRHLPTDEQF
. | TRBJ1-2 | TRBV6-5 | ASSYSTVRDGYT
. | TRBJ2-5 | TRBV7-9 | ASSPGSWETQY
. | TRBJ2-7 | TRBV4-1 | ASSQDVAALYEQY
. | TRBJ2-7 | TRBV29-1 | SVERDYEQY
. | TRBJ1-2 | TRBV12-3/TRBV12-4 | ASSPRVNSDGYT
TRBD2 | TRBJ2-4 | TRBV20-1 | SARGPREPSYIQY
TRBD2 | TRBJ2-1 | TRBV7-8 | ASSSVPGLGLWV
TRBD1 | TRBJ2-5 | TRBV28 | ASSLGDRVLETQY
. | TRBJ2-2 | TRBV12-3/TRBV12-4 | ASSPSKGINTGELF
. | TRBJ2-3 | TRBV3-1 | ASSQGTLGTDTQY
TRBD2 | TRBJ2-3 | TRBV14 | ASSRIAGGSTDTQY
TRBD2 | TRBJ2-1 | TRBV27 | ASSFNGRYNEQF
. | TRBJ1-2 | TRBV5-5 | ASSLSGLLYGYT
. | TRBJ2-7 | TRBV12-3/TRBV12-4 | ASSTQLGSLYEQY
. | TRBJ2-3 | TRBV5-8 | ASSLVGGALNTDTQY
. | TRBJ2-7 | TRBV4-1 | ASSQEGQSHEQY
TRBD1 | TRBJ1-1 | TRBV28 | ASRITGGARHTEAF
. | TRBJ2-7 | TRBV6-1 | ASSRDSPSYEQY
TRBD2 | TRBJ2-2 | TRBV20-1 | SARLAGTGELF
. | TRBJ2-5 | TRBV13 | ASSQSPREETQY
. | TRBJ2-5 | TRBV13 | ASSLATKETQY
TRBD1 | TRBJ2-5 | TRBV7-2 | ASSPGTGFKTQY
TRBD2 | TRBJ2-5 | TRBV6-5 | ASSYSGGGQETQY
TRBD2 | TRBJ2-1 | TRBV15 | ATSRLAGNYNEQF
. | TRBJ1-1 | TRBV6-1 | ASSGSVGQTNTEAF
TRBD1 | TRBJ1-1 | TRBV18 | ASSPSTGGPWTEAF
TRBD1 | TRBJ2-3 | TRBV6-2/TRBV6-3 | ASRQDRGISTDTQY
. | TRBJ2-2 | TRBV11-1 | ASSPVKWVNTGELF
. | TRBJ2-5 | TRBV20-1 | SARGDTKANWETQY
. | TRBJ2-7 | TRBV20-1 | SARDLKRTVVHEQY
TRBD2 | TRBJ2-1 | TRBV7-9 | ASSPIAGALYNEQF
. | TRBJ1-5 | TRBV12-3/TRBV12-4 | ASSSNREQPQH
. | TRBJ1-2 | TRBV7-2 | ASSSRGAEAYGYT
TRBD2 | TRBJ2-3 | TRBV20-1 | SARAVRTSGRIYRDTQY
. | TRBJ2-2 | TRBV20-1 | SARLTGELF
TRBD2 | TRBJ2-1 | TRBV20-1 | SARVLAGMSSYNEQF
TRBD2 | TRBJ2-3 | TRBV10-3 | ATNLAGGSTDTQY